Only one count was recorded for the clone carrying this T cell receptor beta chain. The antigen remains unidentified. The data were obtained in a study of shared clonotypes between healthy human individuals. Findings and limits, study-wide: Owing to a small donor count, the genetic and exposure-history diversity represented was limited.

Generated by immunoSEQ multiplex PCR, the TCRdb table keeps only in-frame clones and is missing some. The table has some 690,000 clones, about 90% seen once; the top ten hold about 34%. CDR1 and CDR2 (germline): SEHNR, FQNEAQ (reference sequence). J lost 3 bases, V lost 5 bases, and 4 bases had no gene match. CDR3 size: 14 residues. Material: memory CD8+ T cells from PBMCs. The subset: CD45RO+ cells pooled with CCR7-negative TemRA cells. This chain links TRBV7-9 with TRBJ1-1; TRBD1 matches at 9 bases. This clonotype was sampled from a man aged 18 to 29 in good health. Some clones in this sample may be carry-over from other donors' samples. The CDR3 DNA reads TGTGCCAGCAGCCTTGACAGGGGGTACACTGAAGCTTTCTTT. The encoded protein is CASSLDRGYTEAFF.